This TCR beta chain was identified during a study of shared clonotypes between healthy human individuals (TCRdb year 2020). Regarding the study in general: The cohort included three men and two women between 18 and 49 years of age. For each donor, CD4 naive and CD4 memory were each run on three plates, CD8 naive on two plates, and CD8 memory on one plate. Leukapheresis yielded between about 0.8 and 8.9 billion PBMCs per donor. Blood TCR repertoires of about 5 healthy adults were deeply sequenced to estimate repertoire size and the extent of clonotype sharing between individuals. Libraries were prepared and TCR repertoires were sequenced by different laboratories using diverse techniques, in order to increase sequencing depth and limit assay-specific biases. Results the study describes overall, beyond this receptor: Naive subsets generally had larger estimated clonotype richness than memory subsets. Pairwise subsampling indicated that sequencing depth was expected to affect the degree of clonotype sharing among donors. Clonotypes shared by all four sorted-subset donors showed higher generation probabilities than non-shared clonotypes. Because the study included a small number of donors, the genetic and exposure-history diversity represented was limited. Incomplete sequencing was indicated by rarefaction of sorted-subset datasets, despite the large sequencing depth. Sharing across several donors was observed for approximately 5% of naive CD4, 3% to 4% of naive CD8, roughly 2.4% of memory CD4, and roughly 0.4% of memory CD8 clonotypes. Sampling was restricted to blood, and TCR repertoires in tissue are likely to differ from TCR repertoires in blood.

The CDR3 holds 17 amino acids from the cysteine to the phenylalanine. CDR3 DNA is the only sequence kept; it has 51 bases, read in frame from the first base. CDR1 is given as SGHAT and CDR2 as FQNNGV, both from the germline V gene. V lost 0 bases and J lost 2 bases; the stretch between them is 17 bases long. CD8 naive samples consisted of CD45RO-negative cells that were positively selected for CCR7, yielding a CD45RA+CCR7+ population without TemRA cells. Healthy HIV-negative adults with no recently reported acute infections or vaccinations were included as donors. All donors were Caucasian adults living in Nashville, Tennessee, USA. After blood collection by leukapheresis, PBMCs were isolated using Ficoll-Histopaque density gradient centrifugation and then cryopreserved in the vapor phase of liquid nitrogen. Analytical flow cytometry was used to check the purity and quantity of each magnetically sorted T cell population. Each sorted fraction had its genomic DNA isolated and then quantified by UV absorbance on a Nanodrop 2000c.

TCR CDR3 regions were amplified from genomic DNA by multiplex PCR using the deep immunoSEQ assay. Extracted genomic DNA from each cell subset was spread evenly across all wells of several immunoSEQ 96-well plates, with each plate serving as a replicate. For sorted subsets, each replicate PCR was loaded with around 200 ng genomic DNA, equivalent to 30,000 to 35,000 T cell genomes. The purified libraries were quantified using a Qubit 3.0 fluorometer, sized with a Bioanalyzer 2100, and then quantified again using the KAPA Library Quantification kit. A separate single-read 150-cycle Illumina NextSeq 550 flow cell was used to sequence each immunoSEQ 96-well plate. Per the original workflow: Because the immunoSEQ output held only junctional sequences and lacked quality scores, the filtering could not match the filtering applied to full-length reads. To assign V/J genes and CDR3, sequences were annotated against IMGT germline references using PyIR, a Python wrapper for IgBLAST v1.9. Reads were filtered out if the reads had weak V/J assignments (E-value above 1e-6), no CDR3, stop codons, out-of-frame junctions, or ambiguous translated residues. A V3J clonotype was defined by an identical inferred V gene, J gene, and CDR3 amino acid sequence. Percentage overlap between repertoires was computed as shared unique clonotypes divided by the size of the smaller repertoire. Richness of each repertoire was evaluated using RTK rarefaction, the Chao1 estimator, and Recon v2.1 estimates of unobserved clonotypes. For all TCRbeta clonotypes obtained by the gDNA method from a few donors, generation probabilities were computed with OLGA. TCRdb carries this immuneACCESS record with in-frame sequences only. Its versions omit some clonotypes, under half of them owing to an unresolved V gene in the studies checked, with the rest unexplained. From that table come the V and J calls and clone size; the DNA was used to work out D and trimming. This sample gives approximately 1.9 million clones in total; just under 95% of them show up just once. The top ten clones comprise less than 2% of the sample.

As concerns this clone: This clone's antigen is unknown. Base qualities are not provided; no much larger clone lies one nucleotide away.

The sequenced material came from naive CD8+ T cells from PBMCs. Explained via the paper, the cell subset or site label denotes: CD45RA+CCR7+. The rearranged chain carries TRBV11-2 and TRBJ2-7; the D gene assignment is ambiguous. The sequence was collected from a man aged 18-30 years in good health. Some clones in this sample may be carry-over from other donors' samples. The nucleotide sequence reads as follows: TGTGCCAGCAGCTTAGATTCCCTCCCCAGTGGGGCCTACGAGCAGTACTTC. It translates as CASSLDSLPSGAYEQYF.